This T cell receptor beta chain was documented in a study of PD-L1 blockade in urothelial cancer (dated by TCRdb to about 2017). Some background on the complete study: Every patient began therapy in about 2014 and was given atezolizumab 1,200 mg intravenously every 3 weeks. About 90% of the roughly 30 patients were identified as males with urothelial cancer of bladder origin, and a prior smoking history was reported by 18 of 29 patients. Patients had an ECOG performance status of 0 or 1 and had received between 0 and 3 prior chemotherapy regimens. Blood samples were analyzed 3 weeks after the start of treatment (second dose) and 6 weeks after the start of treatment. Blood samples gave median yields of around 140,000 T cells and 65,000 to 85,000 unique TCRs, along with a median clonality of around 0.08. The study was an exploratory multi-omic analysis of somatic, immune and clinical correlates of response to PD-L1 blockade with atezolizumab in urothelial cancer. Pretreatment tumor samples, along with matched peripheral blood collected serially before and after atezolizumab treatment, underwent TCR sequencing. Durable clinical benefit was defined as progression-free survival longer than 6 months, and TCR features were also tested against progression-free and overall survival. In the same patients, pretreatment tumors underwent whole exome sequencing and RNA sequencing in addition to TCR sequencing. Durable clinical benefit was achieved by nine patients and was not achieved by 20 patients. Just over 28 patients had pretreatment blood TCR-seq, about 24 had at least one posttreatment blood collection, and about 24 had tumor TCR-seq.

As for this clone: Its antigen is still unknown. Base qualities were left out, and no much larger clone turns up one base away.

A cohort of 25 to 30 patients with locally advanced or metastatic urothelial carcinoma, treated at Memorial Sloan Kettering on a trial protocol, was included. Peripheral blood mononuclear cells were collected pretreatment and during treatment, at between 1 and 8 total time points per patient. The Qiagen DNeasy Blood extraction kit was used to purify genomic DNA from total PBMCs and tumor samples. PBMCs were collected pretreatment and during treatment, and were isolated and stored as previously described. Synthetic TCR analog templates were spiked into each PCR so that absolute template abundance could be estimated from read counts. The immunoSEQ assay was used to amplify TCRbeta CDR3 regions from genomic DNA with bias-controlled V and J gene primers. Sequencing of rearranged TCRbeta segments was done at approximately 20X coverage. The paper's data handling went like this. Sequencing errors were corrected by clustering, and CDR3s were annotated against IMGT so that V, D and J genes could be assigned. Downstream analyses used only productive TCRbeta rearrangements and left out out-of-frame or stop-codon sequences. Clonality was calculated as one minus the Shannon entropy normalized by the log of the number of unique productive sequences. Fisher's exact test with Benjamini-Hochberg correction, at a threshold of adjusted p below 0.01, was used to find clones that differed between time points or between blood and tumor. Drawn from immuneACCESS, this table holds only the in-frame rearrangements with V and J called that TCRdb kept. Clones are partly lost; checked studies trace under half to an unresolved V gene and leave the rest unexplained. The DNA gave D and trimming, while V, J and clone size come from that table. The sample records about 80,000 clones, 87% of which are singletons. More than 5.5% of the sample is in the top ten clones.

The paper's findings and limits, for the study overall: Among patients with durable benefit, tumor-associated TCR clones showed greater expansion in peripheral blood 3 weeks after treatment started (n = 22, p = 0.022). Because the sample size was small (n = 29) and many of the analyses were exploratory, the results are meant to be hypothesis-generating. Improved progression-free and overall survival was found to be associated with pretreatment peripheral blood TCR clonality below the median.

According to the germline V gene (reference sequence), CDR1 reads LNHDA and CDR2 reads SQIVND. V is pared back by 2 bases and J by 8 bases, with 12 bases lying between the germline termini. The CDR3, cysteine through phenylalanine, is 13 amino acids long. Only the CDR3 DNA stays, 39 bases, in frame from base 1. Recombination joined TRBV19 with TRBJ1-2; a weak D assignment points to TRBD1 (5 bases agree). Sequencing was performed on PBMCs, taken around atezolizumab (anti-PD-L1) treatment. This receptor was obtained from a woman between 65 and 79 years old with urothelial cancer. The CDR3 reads CASSILGGAGYTF. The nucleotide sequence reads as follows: TGTGCCAGTAGTATATTGGGAGGGGCCGGCTACACCTTC.